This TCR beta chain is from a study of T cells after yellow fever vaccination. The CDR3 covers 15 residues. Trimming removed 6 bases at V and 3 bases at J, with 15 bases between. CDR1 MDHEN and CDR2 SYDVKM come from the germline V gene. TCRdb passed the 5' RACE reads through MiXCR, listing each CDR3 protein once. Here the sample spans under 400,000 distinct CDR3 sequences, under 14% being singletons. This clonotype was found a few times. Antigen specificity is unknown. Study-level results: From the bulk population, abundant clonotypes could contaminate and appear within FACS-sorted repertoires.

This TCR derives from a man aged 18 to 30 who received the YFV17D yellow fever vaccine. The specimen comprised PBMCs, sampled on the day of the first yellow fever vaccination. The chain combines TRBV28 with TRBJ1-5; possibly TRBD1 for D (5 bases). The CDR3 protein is CASRTPGLFNQPQHF. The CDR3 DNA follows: TGTGCCAGCAGGACACCGGGACTTTTCAATCAGCCCCAGCATTTT. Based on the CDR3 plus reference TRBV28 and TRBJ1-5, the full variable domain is DVKVTQSSRYLVKRTGEKVFLECVQDMDHENMFWYRQDPGLGLRLIYFSYDVKMKEKGDIPEGYSVSREKKERFSLILESASTNQTSMYLCASRTPGLFNQPQHFGDGTRLSIL.